What follows describes a single TCR beta chain. The antigen remains undetermined. Sequencing targeted TCR beta in T cells from blood (CD8+ and CD4+). Trimming stripped 6 bases from V and 0 bases from J, with 11 bases between. Germline values: CDR1 SQVTM, CDR2 ANQGSEA. This CDR3 contains 14 residues. The source of the sample is a study of CD8 T cells in Susac syndrome. The authors reverse transcribed roughly 0.5 to 1 ug RNA with random hexamers. TCRdb passed the immunoSEQ multiplex PCR reads through MiXCR, listing each CDR3 protein once. The top ten hold 0.087% of the sample, which has about 130,000 distinct CDR3 sequences, 90% to 95% seen once. Study findings and constraints: Only a relatively small number of individuals were included in the TCR sequencing and HLA analysis.

This sequence was found in a human donor in good health. The sequencing sample was made of CD4+ T cells from PBMCs. The chain uses TRBV29-1 and TRBJ2-2; D gene ambiguous. CDR3 in DNA: TGCAGCGTAAACAGTATTTCGAACACCGGGGAGCTGTTTTTT. This translates into CSVNSISNTGELFF.